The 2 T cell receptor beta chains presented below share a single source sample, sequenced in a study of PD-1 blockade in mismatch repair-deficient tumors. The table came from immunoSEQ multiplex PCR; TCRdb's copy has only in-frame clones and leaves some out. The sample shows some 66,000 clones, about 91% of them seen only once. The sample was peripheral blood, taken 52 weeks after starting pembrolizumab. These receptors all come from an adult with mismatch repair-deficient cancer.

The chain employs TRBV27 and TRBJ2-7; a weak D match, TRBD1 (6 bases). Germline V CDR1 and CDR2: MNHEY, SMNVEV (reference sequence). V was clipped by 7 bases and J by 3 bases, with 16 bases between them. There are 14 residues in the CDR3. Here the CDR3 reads CASKPAGAGYEQYF. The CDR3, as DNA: TGTGCCAGCAAACCCGCAGGGGCGGGCTACGAGCAGTACTTC.

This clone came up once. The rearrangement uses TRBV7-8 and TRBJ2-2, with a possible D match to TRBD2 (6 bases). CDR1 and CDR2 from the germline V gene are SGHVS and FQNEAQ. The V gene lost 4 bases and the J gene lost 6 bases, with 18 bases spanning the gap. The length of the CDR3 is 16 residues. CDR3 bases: TGTGCCAGCAGCTCACCTGGGGGGAGTATTGCCGGGGAGCTGTTTTTT. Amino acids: CASSSPGGSIAGELFF.